These 29 T cell receptor beta chains were all obtained from the same sample, sequenced in a study of blood T cell repertoires in COVID-19. TCRdb's copy holds only in-frame clones and misses some; the assay was immunoSEQ multiplex PCR. The sample consists of 200,000 to 250,000 clones, roughly 81% of them appearing once. The specimen sequenced was peripheral blood. The receptors originated from a man aged 45-60 years who had recovered from COVID-19.

The J gene is TRBJ2-7, the V gene TRBV30; the D is unclear. Trimming took off 0 bases at V and 1 base at J, with 7 bases between the two ends. The germline gives CDR1 GTSNPN, CDR2 SVGIG (reference sequence). The CDR3 runs 13 residues. DNA for the CDR3: TGTGCCTGGAGTGTCTCGCAGTCCTACGAGCAGTACTTC. The encoded protein is CAWSVSQSYEQYF.

This clone was seen a handful of times. This chain connects TRBV2 to TRBJ2-2; the match to TRBD2 covers 8 bases. After removal of 1 base from V and 1 base from J, the junction contained 8 bases not matched to a gene. Germline CDR1 SNHLY, CDR2 FYNNEI. The CDR3 runs to 18 residues. The CDR3 sequence is CASSEEGLGKRNTGELFF. The CDR3 DNA follows: TGTGCCAGCAGTGAAGAGGGACTAGGGAAGAGGAACACCGGGGAGCTGTTTTTT.

The genes are TRBV4-2 and TRBJ1-6; 9 bases map to TRBD1. CDR1 is LGHNA, CDR2 YNFKEQ, per germline. The CDR3 runs 15 residues. The V gene end was trimmed by 1 base and the J gene end by 10 bases; junction bases not matched to a gene: 5. CDR3 loop: CASSQVGTGLSPLHF. CDR3 in DNA: TGTGCCAGCAGCCAAGTAGGGACAGGGTTATCACCCCTCCACTTT.

This chain uses TRBV19 with TRBJ1-1, with no clear D. Looked up from germline, CDR1 is LNHDA and CDR2 is SQIVND (reference sequence). The V gene lost 6 bases and the J gene lost 1 base, with 3 bases spanning the gap. The CDR3 length is 11 residues. The CDR3 DNA reads TGTGCCAGTAGGGCGAACACTGAAGCTTTCTTT. Its translation is CASRANTEAFF.

The V call is TRBV10-1, the J call TRBJ2-3, with 11 bases aligning to TRBD2. The CDR3 is made up of 16 amino acids. Germline-derived CDR1 and CDR2 are WNHNN and SYGVQD (reference sequence). V gave up 2 bases and J gave up 0 bases; unmatched junction bases: 1. CDR3 coding DNA: TGCGCCAGCAGTGAGCTAGCGGGGGGCAGCACAGATACGCAGTATTTT. It yields the protein CASSELAGGSTDTQYF.

The chain employs TRBV3-1 (or the pseudogene TRBV3-2) and TRBJ2-5, with D maybe TRBD2 (7 bases). The CDR3 contains 17 residues. CDR1 is LGHDT and CDR2 is YNNKEL in the germline V gene (reference sequence). V lost 0 bases, J lost 5 bases, and 19 bases lay in between. As DNA, the CDR3 is TGTGCCAGCAGCCAAGAAACAGGGCGCAGGGGAGGGGAGACCCAGTACTTC. Translating gives CASSQETGRRGGETQYF.

The chain is built from TRBV2 and TRBJ2-7; D not certain. The CDR3 has 15 amino acids. CDR1 is SNHLY, CDR2 FYNNEI, per germline. The V and J ends lost 7 bases and 2 bases respectively, with 18 bases between them. The chain's CDR3 is CASTDRLVKTYEQYF. CDR3 sequence (DNA): TGTGCCAGCACCGACCGGCTAGTCAAAACCTACGAGCAGTACTTC. Filled out from reference TRBV2 and TRBJ2-7, the complete variable domain reads EPEVTQTPSHQVTQMGQEVILRCVPISNHLYFYWYRQILGQKVEFLVSFYNNEISEKSEIFDDQFSVERPDGSNFTLKIRSTKLEDSAMYFCASTDRLVKTYEQYFGPGTRLTVT.

The genes are TRBV29-1 and TRBJ2-5; D might be TRBD1 (5 bases). The CDR3 spans 11 residues. V was pared by 4 bases and J by 4 bases, with 7 bases between. From germline, CDR1 is SQVTM and CDR2 ANQGSEA. DNA of the CDR3: TGCAGCGTTGCGACAGTAGAGACCCAGTACTTC. As protein: CSVATVETQYF.

The J gene is TRBJ2-1, the V gene TRBV5-1, with a tentative D call TRBD2 (5 bases). The CDR3 extends over 14 amino acids. Trimming removed 3 bases from V and 2 bases from J, with 9 bases in between. CDR1 and CDR2 (germline): SGHRS, YFSETQ. CDR3 in DNA: TGCGCCAGCAGCTCGGACTTGACCTACAATGAGCAGTTCTTC. Its translation: CASSSDLTYNEQFF.

The rearrangement uses TRBV18 and TRBJ2-2, with 10 bases aligning to TRBD1. CDR3 size: 20 residues. Germline CDR1 KGHSH, CDR2 LQKENI. V lost 1 base to trimming and J lost 7 bases; unmatched junction nucleotides: 18. CDR3 amino acids: CASSPRQGAGAGQRHGELFF. CDR3 DNA: TGTGCCAGCTCACCACGACAGGGGGCGGGAGCGGGTCAACGTCACGGGGAGCTGTTTTTT.

The V call is TRBV27, the J call TRBJ1-5; 11 bases align to TRBD1. CDR3 length: 17 residues. The germline gives CDR1 MNHEY, CDR2 SMNVEV (reference sequence). V lost 6 bases to trimming and J lost 1 base; unmatched junction nucleotides: 8. The CDR3 DNA sequence: TGTGCCAGCAGGCACTTTGGGACAGGGGGAAGCAATCAGCCCCAGCATTTT. Protein: CASRHFGTGGSNQPQHF.

V gene TRBV10-3 combines with J gene TRBJ1-5; D gene uncertain. Germline-derived CDR1 and CDR2 are ENHRY and SYGVKD. V gave up 2 bases and J gave up 6 bases, with 8 bases separating them. The CDR3 has 13 amino acids. The CDR3 nucleotides read TGTGCCATCAGTGAGAGGGAGAGTCAGCCCCAGCATTTT. It is translated as CAISERESQPQHF.

The rearrangement joins TRBV12-3 or TRBV12-4 to TRBJ2-7, with D maybe TRBD1 (6 bases). CDR3 length equals 13 residues. The ends were cut back, 4 bases at V and 3 bases at J, with 10 bases in the middle. The CDR3, as DNA: TGTGCCAGCAGTTCGGACAGTGGCTACGAGCAGTACTTC. It encodes CASSSDSGYEQYF.

V is TRBV9 and J is TRBJ2-1, with TRBD2 matching 12 bases. CDR1 is SGDLS and CDR2 is YYNGEE in the germline V gene. The trim removed 0 bases at V and 4 bases at J, leaving 11 bases unmatched. This CDR3 comprises 19 residues. The CDR3 protein is CASSVVLAGGPAAYNEQFF. CDR3 in DNA: TGTGCCAGCAGCGTAGTTCTAGCGGGAGGGCCGGCGGCTTACAATGAGCAGTTCTTC.

The rearrangement uses TRBV27 and TRBJ1-5; 11 bases align to TRBD1. The V gene end was trimmed by 5 bases and the J gene end by 7 bases; junction bases not matched to a gene: 7. CDR1 and CDR2 from the germline V gene are MNHEY and SMNVEV (reference sequence). There are 15 residues in the CDR3. The CDR3 coding sequence is TGTGCCAGCAGTCTTCGGACAGGGGGCGCGCAGCCCCAGCATTTT. This gives the protein CASSLRTGGAQPQHF.

This chain uses TRBV30 with TRBJ1-6, with 7 bases that match TRBD1. Germline V gene lookup returns CDR1 GTSNPN and CDR2 SVGIG (reference sequence). The CDR3 length is 16 residues. The ends lost 1 base at V and 10 bases at J; junction bases unmatched: 13. The CDR3 protein is CAWSAQTGVVGSPLHF. The CDR3 nucleotides read TGTGCCTGGAGTGCCCAAACAGGGGTAGTGGGCTCACCCCTCCACTTT. Full variable domain (rest looked up from reference TRBV30 and TRBJ1-6): SQTIHQWPATLVQPVGSPLSLECTVEGTSNPNLYWYRQAAGRGLQLLFYSVGIGQISSEVPQNLSASRPQDRQFILSSKKLLLSDSGFYLCAWSAQTGVVGSPLHFGNGTRLTVT.

The chain uses TRBV5-4 and TRBJ2-7; 7 nucleotides line up with TRBD2. The germline V gene encodes CDR1 SGHNT and CDR2 YYREEE (reference sequence). V lost 0 bases to trimming and J lost 13 bases; unmatched junction nucleotides: 16. The length of the CDR3 is 15 residues. This CDR3 is CASSLVHGRSVGDYF. CDR3 bases: TGTGCCAGCAGCTTGGTTCACGGGAGGTCCGTGGGGGACTACTTC. Using reference TRBV5-4 and TRBJ2-7 for the parts outside the CDR3, the full variable domain is ETGVTQSPTHLIKTRGQQVTLRCSSQSGHNTVSWYQQALGQGPQFIFQYYREEENGRGNFPPRFSGLQFPNYSSELNVNALELDDSALYLCASSLVHGRSVGDYFGPGTRLTVT.

The chain couples TRBV2 to TRBJ2-2; TRBD1 matches at 7 bases. The germline V gene encodes CDR1 SNHLY and CDR2 FYNNEI. The CDR3 sequence is 13 residues long. The trim removed 6 bases at V and 5 bases at J, leaving 3 bases unmatched. The chain's CDR3 is CASRTQGTGELFF. In DNA form, the CDR3 reads TGTGCCAGCAGGACACAGGGGACCGGGGAGCTGTTTTTT.

The chain combines TRBV5-4 with TRBJ2-5; 7 nucleotides line up with TRBD2. J gave up 4 bases and V 0 bases, and 6 bases lay outside the gene matches. CDR1 is SGHNT, CDR2 YYREEE, per germline (reference sequence). The CDR3 extends over 15 amino acids. The CDR3 bases are TGTGCCAGCAGCTTGGGCGGGAGTGGGGGAGAGACCCAGTACTTC. The encoded protein is CASSLGGSGGETQYF.

The chain combines TRBV28 with TRBJ1-2; D gene ambiguous. Germline V gives CDR1 MDHEN, CDR2 SYDVKM. With 1 base removed from V and 4 bases from J, the gap between germline ends came to 10 bases. This CDR3 spans 14 amino acids. The CDR3 coding sequence is TGTGCCAGCAGTTTATCAAACAGTCTCTATGGCTACACCTTC. Protein sequence: CASSLSNSLYGYTF.

This chain uses TRBV7-9 with TRBJ2-1; D might be TRBD1 (5 bases). From germline, CDR1 is SEHNR and CDR2 FQNEAQ (reference sequence). The CDR3 runs to 14 residues. V shed 1 base and J shed 4 bases, with 8 bases lying between them. CDR3 sequence reads: CASSLEGAYNEQFF. The CDR3 DNA reads as TGTGCCAGCAGCTTAGAAGGGGCTTACAATGAGCAGTTCTTC.

This clone has only one observation. J is TRBJ2-2 and V is TRBV5-1, with 11 bases that match TRBD2. V lost 0 bases to trimming and J lost 6 bases; unmatched junction nucleotides: 1. CDR1 SGHRS and CDR2 YFSETQ come from the germline V gene. The CDR3 extends over 15 amino acids. CDR3 DNA sequence: TGCGCCAGCAGCTTGGTAGCGGGAGGGCCCGGGGAGCTGTTTTTT. Protein sequence: CASSLVAGGPGELFF.

The J gene is TRBJ2-7, the V gene TRBV7-2; D possibly corresponds to TRBD2 (6 bases). Deletions cut 0 bases from V and 4 bases from J, with 16 bases between. Germline loops: CDR1 SGHTA, CDR2 FQGNSA. CDR3 length: 16 amino acids. The CDR3 DNA sequence: TGTGCCAGCAGCTTAGCTCACCCGGGAGTGGGGTACGAGCAGTACTTC. Encoded protein: CASSLAHPGVGYEQYF.

The V call is TRBV7-2, the J call TRBJ2-4; 8 bases fit TRBD2. Germline loops: CDR1 SGHTA, CDR2 FQGNSA. V lost 5 bases, J lost 6 bases, and 9 bases stayed unmatched. The CDR3 has 15 residues. The CDR3 DNA follows: TGTGCCAGCAGCACCGATACCGGGACTAGAAACATTCAGTACTTC. It is translated as CASSTDTGTRNIQYF.

This clone was counted once. The chain couples TRBV24-1 to TRBJ2-6; no definite D call. Germline V CDR1 and CDR2: KGHDR, SFDVKD. The CDR3 totals 16 residues. V lost 3 bases, J lost 4 bases, and 12 bases lay in between. The CDR3 is CATSDGPLRGANVLTF. CDR3 sequence (DNA): TGTGCCACCAGTGATGGGCCACTGAGAGGGGCCAACGTCCTGACTTTC.

This chain uses TRBV4-1 with TRBJ2-5; 10 bases agree with TRBD2. With V trimmed by 1 base and J by 4 bases, 6 bases remained unmatched. In germline, CDR1 is MGHRA, CDR2 YSYEKL. This CDR3 has 16 residues. This CDR3 is CASSQGTSGEGETQYF. CDR3 DNA: TGCGCCAGCAGCCAAGGAACTAGCGGGGAGGGAGAGACCCAGTACTTC.

Note on this clone: This same CDR3 is encoded by further DNA sequences in the sample. The chain employs TRBV27 and TRBJ1-1; the match to TRBD1 covers 8 bases. Germline V lookup: CDR1 MNHEY, CDR2 SMNVEV (reference sequence). V shed 6 bases, J shed 4 bases, and the junction held 4 bases outside the gene matches. The CDR3 is 13 residues long. The CDR3 protein is CASSLTGGTEAFF. CDR3 in DNA: TGTGCCAGCAGCTTAACAGGGGGCACTGAAGCTTTCTTT.

This clone was seen a single time. This chain joins TRBV28 and TRBJ2-1; D is possibly TRBD2 (6 bases). Trimming removed 5 bases at V and 0 bases at J, with 14 bases between. CDR1 and CDR2 (germline): MDHEN, SYDVKM. CDR3 length equals 16 residues. CDR3 nucleotides: TGTGCCAGCAGTGGGTTTGTGGGAGGCTCCTACAATGAGCAGTTCTTC. This encodes CASSGFVGGSYNEQFF.

The V and J genes are TRBV27 and TRBJ2-3; a possible D gene is TRBD2 (6 bases). CDR1 and CDR2 (germline): MNHEY, SMNVEV (reference sequence). With 5 bases removed from V and 8 bases from J, the gap between germline ends came to 20 bases. The CDR3 loop spans 15 amino acids. The CDR3 reads CASSLTGTAGLTQYF. DNA of the CDR3: TGTGCCAGCAGTCTCACCGGGACGGCGGGGCTTACGCAGTATTTT.